This TCR beta chain originates from a study of T cells after yellow fever vaccination. The CDR3 consists of 15 residues. V lost 5 bases and J 1 base, leaving 11 bases between the germline ends. From germline, CDR1 is MNHEY and CDR2 SMNVEV (reference sequence). One entry per CDR3 protein, called by TCRdb with MiXCR from the 5' RACE reads. The repertoire holds more than 300,000 distinct CDR3 sequences, with approximately 7% as singletons. The source material was PBMCs, sampled approximately 47 days after the first yellow fever vaccination. The chain has TRBV27 and TRBJ2-2, with D possibly matching TRBD1 (5 bases). The TCR comes from a man younger than 35 who received the YFV17D yellow fever vaccine. This chain's CDR3 is CASSPTGQNTGELFF. CDR3 in DNA: TGTGCCAGCAGTCCCACCGGACAGAACACCGGGGAGCTGTTTTTT.